Listed below are T cell receptor beta chains from one sample, sequenced in a study of glioma-infiltrating T cells. Each CDR3 protein gets one entry after TCRdb re-called the multiplex PCR reads with MiXCR. This repertoire shows about 180,000 distinct CDR3 sequences, roughly two fifths found once; its top ten account for 4% to 6.5%. Sequencing was done on a sample of glioma tissue, nonneoplastic brain tissue, or PBMCs (not recorded which). The receptors stem from a human donor with low-grade glioma or glioblastoma, undergoing nonglioma brain surgery, or in good health (not recorded which). Each CDR3 is given without its conserved first and last residue. D genes are given only for firm matches.

v_call	d_call	j_call	cdr3_aa
TRBV24-1	NA	TRBJ2-3	ATSEQGLDTQY
TRBV2	TRBD2	TRBJ2-1	ASGEGLAGGRPNEQF
TRBV6-1	TRBD1	TRBJ1-5	ASNRGQGHQPQH
TRBV12-3/TRBV12-4	TRBD1	TRBJ2-7	ASSQGQARSYEQY
TRBV28	NA	TRBJ1-5	ASSLFAGVTNQPQH
TRBV2	TRBD2	TRBJ2-7	ASSDGLAGSYEQY
TRBV7-8	TRBD1	TRBJ2-7	ASSPVGDSDYEQY
TRBV3-1	NA	TRBJ2-3	ASSKIPTDTQY
TRBV20-1	NA	TRBJ2-6	SARDHSSAGDNVLT
TRBV2	TRBD2	TRBJ2-1	ASSVRTSGAHNEQF
TRBV28	TRBD1	TRBJ2-3	ASSTGQGMGTDTQY
TRBV19	NA	TRBJ2-2	ASTMMRQTNTGELF
TRBV10-3	NA	TRBJ2-7	AISESGGNEQY
TRBV7-9	NA	TRBJ2-5	ASSEVLQETQY
TRBV11-2	NA	TRBJ2-3	ARSQIPSTDKQY
TRBV11-2	NA	TRBJ2-3	ASSLSGLDTDTQY
TRBV11-2	NA	TRBJ2-3	ASSRQPGGGDTQY
TRBV20-1	NA	TRBJ2-3	SAGFSGTDTQY
TRBV6-1	NA	TRBJ2-5	ASSPTSKEGTQY
TRBV20-1	TRBD1	TRBJ2-5	SALAPGQGRETQY
TRBV7-9	NA	TRBJ2-3	ASSPPGRGTDTQY
TRBV27	NA	TRBJ2-3	ASSSSGLSTDTQY
TRBV18	TRBD2	TRBJ2-1	ASSSGASGYNEQF
TRBV20-1	NA	TRBJ2-1	SARDLVDGEQF
TRBV7-9	TRBD1	TRBJ1-1	ASSLGGQENAEAF
TRBV19	NA	TRBJ1-5	ASSTRGDQPQH
TRBV3-1	NA	TRBJ1-1	ASSQVMNTEAF
TRBV28	NA	TRBJ1-5	ASTRDPRNQPHH
TRBV19	TRBD1	TRBJ1-1	ASSRDRGGTEAF
TRBV29-1	NA	TRBJ1-5	SVRDGGNQPQH
TRBV7-9	NA	TRBJ1-5	ASSLSQEQPQH
TRBV4-1	TRBD1	TRBJ1-5	ASIPTDRGDQPQH